What follows are 5 T cell receptor beta chains derived from one specimen sequenced in a study of T cells in Graves' hyperthyroidism and ophthalmopathy. TCR beta CDR3 regions were amplified from RNA. A first-round RT-PCR of the TCR CDR3 used the HTBI primer set. Each CDR3 protein gets one entry after TCRdb re-called the multiplex PCR reads with MiXCR. The sample has about 410,000 distinct CDR3 sequences, around 13% seen once. Sample: blood. The receptors stem from a woman aged 25 to 45 with Graves' ophthalmopathy.

This clonotype was picked up many times. The chain couples TRBV7-8 to TRBJ1-2, with TRBD1 matching over 8 bases. This CDR3 has 15 amino acids. Germline values: CDR1 SGHVS, CDR2 FQNEAQ. J was trimmed by 5 bases and V by 5 bases; bases with no gene match: 10. In DNA form, the CDR3 reads TGTGCCAGCAGCGCCGACAGGGGAATTAGATATGGCTACACCTTC. This encodes CASSADRGIRYGYTF.

This clonotype was seen many times. The gene calls are TRBV27 and TRBJ2-1, with D possibly being TRBD2 (7 bases). CDR1 and CDR2 from the germline V gene are MNHEY and SMNVEV (reference sequence). The CDR3 contains 15 residues. V dropped 5 bases and J dropped 4 bases, with 15 bases sitting between them. The CDR3 DNA sequence: TGTGCCAGCAGTCACCGGGGGGCCGGATACAATGAGCAGTTCTTC. Its protein product is CASSHRGAGYNEQFF.

This clonotype came up many times. The chain links TRBV2 to TRBJ2-3, with D unresolved. The V gene lost 3 bases and the J gene lost 0 bases, with 4 bases spanning the gap. The CDR3 runs 13 residues. From germline, CDR1 is SNHLY and CDR2 FYNNEI. The CDR3 nucleotides read TGTGCCAGCAGTGATATTAGCACAGATACGCAGTATTTT. It specifies CASSDISTDTQYF. The variable domain in full, completed from reference TRBV2 and TRBJ2-3, reads EPEVTQTPSHQVTQMGQEVILRCVPISNHLYFYWYRQILGQKVEFLVSFYNNEISEKSEIFDDQFSVERPDGSNFTLKIRSTKLEDSAMYFCASSDISTDTQYFGPGTRLTVL.

This clonotype was recorded many times. The chain uses TRBV28 and TRBJ2-3, with D maybe TRBD2 (5 bases). Germline V CDR1 and CDR2: MDHEN, SYDVKM. The CDR3 extends over 15 amino acids. The V gene lost 8 bases and the J gene lost 0 bases, with 15 bases spanning the gap. As DNA, the CDR3 is TGTGCCAGCGCGGGCGCCACAGCTAGCACAGATACGCAGTATTTT. Protein sequence: CASAGATASTDTQYF.

Ten or more counts support this clonotype. V and J are TRBV11-2 and TRBJ1-6; D is unclear. From germline, CDR1 is SGHAT and CDR2 FQNNGV. The CDR3 consists of 17 residues. The V and J ends lost 5 bases and 0 bases respectively, with 14 bases between them. CDR3 bases: TGTGCCAGCAGCAAAGACCTTGTAGGCTCCTATAATTCACCCCTCCACTTT. The encoded protein is CASSKDLVGSYNSPLHF.